The clone carrying this T cell receptor (beta chain) occurred a few times. Clones were sequenced by immunoSEQ multiplex PCR, and TCRdb holds only the in-frame ones, with some missing. The sample shows some 140,000 clones, roughly 85% of them seen only once. This specimen belongs to a study of blood T cell repertoires in COVID-19. The V and J ends lost 4 bases and 4 bases, in that order; junction bases with no gene match: 10. The CDR3 is 15 amino acids. Germline-derived CDR1 and CDR2 are SGHDT and YYEEEE. The V and J genes are TRBV5-6 and TRBJ1-2, with 7 bases aligning to TRBD1. The clonotype originates from a man aged 55 to 69 with acute or convalescent COVID-19. Sequencing was carried out using peripheral blood. CDR3: CASSPTGVSPYGYTF. The CDR3 bases are TGTGCCAGCAGCCCCACAGGGGTTTCCCCCTATGGCTACACCTTC.